These 27 T cell receptor beta chains originate from one sample sequenced in a study of T cells in Graves' hyperthyroidism and ophthalmopathy. Amplification yielded TCR beta CDR3 regions, with RNA transcripts as the source. A set of HTBI primers served as the primers for a first-round RT-PCR of the TCR CDR3. TCRdb re-called the multiplex PCR reads through MiXCR, storing one row per CDR3 protein. The sample holds about 620,000 distinct CDR3 sequences, roughly 17% seen once. The sample taken for sequencing was blood. The receptors derive from a woman aged 30 to 39 with Graves' hyperthyroidism.

This clonotype was observed once. Given a much more abundant clone one base away, this may be a read error. The chain is built from TRBV7-2 and TRBJ2-3; 8 nucleotides match TRBD2. CDR1 and CDR2 from the germline V gene are SGHTA and FQGNSA. The V segment lost 2 bases and the J segment 7 bases; nucleotides outside the gene matches: 8. There are 15 residues in the CDR3. The CDR3 coding sequence is TGTACCAGCAGCTTATACGGGAGGGCCAAAAATACGCAGTATTTT. It is translated as CTSSLYGRAKNTQYF.

The chain recombines TRBV3-1 with TRBJ2-3; the D is unclear. Germline loops: CDR1 LGHDT, CDR2 YNNKEL (reference sequence). The CDR3 covers 14 residues. The V and J ends lost 0 bases and 3 bases respectively, with 7 bases between them. Here the CDR3 DNA reads TGTGCCAGCAGCCAAGAGAAAGCGACAGATACGCAGTATTTT. This translates into CASSQEKATDTQYF.

In its sample, this clonotype was seen many times. This chain connects TRBV3-1 to TRBJ1-2; D gene unclear. Germline values: CDR1 LGHDT, CDR2 YNNKEL (reference sequence). Trimming took off 1 base at V and 3 bases at J, with 9 bases between the two ends. The CDR3 extends over 14 amino acids. The CDR3 here is CASSQGLVDYGYTF. CDR3 bases: TGTGCCAGCAGCCAAGGGTTAGTTGACTATGGCTACACCTTC.

This clonotype appeared a single time. J is TRBJ2-1 and V is TRBV27; D is perhaps TRBD2 (5 bases). The CDR3 totals 17 residues. V gave up 0 bases and J gave up 3 bases, with 15 bases separating them. CDR1 is MNHEY and CDR2 is SMNVEV in the germline V gene (reference sequence). CDR3 loop: CASSLSGPGKHYNEQFF. The CDR3, as DNA: TGTGCCAGCAGTTTATCGGGTCCGGGAAAGCACTACAATGAGCAGTTCTTC.

Many counts were recorded for this clonotype. CDR3 nucleotides: TGTGCCAGCAGTTCCATCGGACAGGGTGTGAATGAGCAGTTCTTC. This codes for CASSSIGQGVNEQFF. The rearrangement links TRBV6-2 or TRBV6-3 to TRBJ2-1; 8 positions match TRBD1. Germline V gene lookup returns CDR1 MNHEY and CDR2 SVGEGT. The ends lost 4 bases at V and 7 bases at J; junction bases unmatched: 9. The CDR3 is 15 amino acids.

In its sample, this clonotype was seen many times. This chain uses TRBV11-1 with TRBJ1-2, with no clear D. The CDR3 totals 12 residues. V was clipped by 3 bases and J by 8 bases, with 10 bases between them. Germline loops: CDR1 SGHAT, CDR2 FQDESV (reference sequence). CDR3 region: CASSFGPPGYTF. In DNA form, the CDR3 reads TGTGCCAGCAGCTTCGGACCGCCGGGCTACACCTTC. Combining the CDR3 with reference TRBV11-1 and TRBJ1-2 gives the whole variable domain EAEVAQSPRYKITEKSQAVAFWCDPISGHATLYWYRQILGQGPELLVQFQDESVVDDSQLPKDRFSAERLKGVDSTLKIQPAELGDSAMYLCASSFGPPGYTFGSGTRLTVV.

This clonotype has a handful of counts. The genes are TRBV27 and TRBJ2-7; perhaps TRBD1 as D (6 bases). Germline CDR1 and CDR2: MNHEY and SMNVEV (reference sequence). V dropped 4 bases and J dropped 6 bases, with 13 bases sitting between them. This CDR3 has 13 residues. CDR3 region: CASSYSVGAEQYF. The DNA of the CDR3 is TGTGCCAGCAGTTACTCAGTGGGGGCCGAGCAGTACTTC.

V is TRBV20-1 and J is TRBJ2-7, with D hard to call. Looked up from germline, CDR1 is DFQATT and CDR2 is SNEGSKA (reference sequence). The CDR3 spans 11 residues. Trimming shortened V by 6 bases and J by 5 bases, and 11 bases separated the two germline ends. CDR3: CSANSPDEQYF. Written as DNA, the CDR3 is TGCAGTGCCAACTCCCCGGACGAGCAGTACTTC.

This clonotype was found a few times. The chain uses TRBV18 and TRBJ2-7; D is undetermined. V lost 6 bases and J lost 3, with 18 bases in between. The CDR3 spans 15 residues. Germline-derived CDR1 and CDR2 are KGHSH and LQKENI. Here the CDR3 DNA reads TGTGCCAGCTCCCTAGGCCTTGCAAACAACTACGAGCAGTACTTC. As protein: CASSLGLANNYEQYF. Full variable domain (rest looked up from reference TRBV18 and TRBJ2-7): NAGVMQNPRHLVRRRGQEARLRCSPMKGHSHVYWYRQLPEEGLKFMVYLQKENIIDESGMPKERFSAEFPKEGPSILRIQQVVRGDSAAYFCASSLGLANNYEQYFGPGTRLTVT.

This clonotype was counted only a few times. The V and J genes are TRBV28 and TRBJ1-5, with TRBD1 matching over 8 bases. CDR1 and CDR2 (germline): MDHEN, SYDVKM. The V and J ends lost 6 bases and 11 bases, in that order; junction bases with no gene match: 9. The CDR3 runs 13 residues. This CDR3 is CASRATGEVAQHF. The CDR3 coding sequence is TGTGCCAGCAGAGCGACAGGGGAGGTGGCCCAGCATTTT.

In this sample, this clonotype turned up many times. This chain uses TRBV5-1 with TRBJ1-2, with TRBD1 matching 8 bases. The germline V gene encodes CDR1 SGHRS and CDR2 YFSETQ. J lost 6 bases, V lost 4 bases, and 14 bases had no gene match. The CDR3 runs 16 residues. The CDR3 loop reads CASSQVGWAGGDGYTF. DNA of the CDR3: TGCGCCAGCAGCCAGGTTGGATGGGCAGGGGGCGATGGCTACACCTTC.

The CDR3 here is CASSVDRASSPLHF. As DNA, the CDR3 is TGTGCCAGCAGCGTCGACAGGGCTAGTTCACCCCTCCACTTT. This chain connects TRBV11-2 to TRBJ1-6; 7 bases are shared with TRBD1. The J segment lost 9 bases and the V segment lost 5 bases, leaving 7 bases of the junction unmatched. From germline, CDR1 is SGHAT and CDR2 FQNNGV. The CDR3 sequence is 14 residues long.

Comments on this clonotype: The germline gene is not matched at one end of the junction; a read error may be the cause. J is TRBJ2-1 and V is TRBV30, with 9 bases aligning to TRBD1. There are 15 residues in the CDR3. Looked up from germline, CDR1 is GTSNPN and CDR2 is SVGIG (reference sequence). This CDR3 is CAWRKPGTGLNEQLF. CDR3 nucleotide sequence: TGTGCCTGGAGGAAACCCGGGACAGGGCTCAATGAGCAGCTCTTC.

This clonotype has a count of ten or more. V and J are TRBV7-3 and TRBJ2-7; tentative D call: TRBD1 (7 bases). The CDR3 sequence is 15 residues long. Germline V gives CDR1 SGHTA, CDR2 FQGTGA. The V end was cut by 5 bases, the J end by 6 bases, with 20 bases between. The CDR3 protein is CASSPNGGQGGEQYF. As DNA, the CDR3 is TGTGCCAGCAGCCCCAATGGGGGGCAGGGGGGCGAGCAGTACTTC.

V is TRBV27 and J is TRBJ2-7; 9 bases are a match to TRBD1. J lost 3 bases, V lost 6 bases, and 6 bases had no gene match. Germline V gene sequence: CDR1 MNHEY, CDR2 SMNVEV (reference sequence). This CDR3 has 14 residues. The CDR3 DNA reads as TGTGCCAGCAGGGCCCGGGACAGGGTCTACGAGCAGTACTTC. It translates to CASRARDRVYEQYF.

This clonotype was counted at least ten times. This chain uses TRBV5-1 with TRBJ2-3, with 8 bases lining up with TRBD1. The CDR3 has 13 residues. Trimming at V came to 4 bases and at J to 5 bases, leaving 3 bases not matched to a gene. Germline CDR1 SGHRS, CDR2 YFSETQ. As DNA, the CDR3 is TGCGCCAGCAGCCCACAGGGGGGAGATACGCAGTATTTT. Protein sequence: CASSPQGGDTQYF.

This clonotype was picked up one time. This rearrangement joins TRBV6-1 to TRBJ1-5, with TRBD1 identical over 8 bases. CDR1 and CDR2 (germline): MNHNS, SASEGT. The CDR3 extends over 16 amino acids. The V gene end was trimmed by 0 bases and the J gene end by 7 bases; junction bases not matched to a gene: 8. CDR3 protein: CASSEASQGAQQPQHF. The CDR3 DNA sequence: TGTGCCAGCAGTGAAGCGTCGCAGGGGGCACAGCAGCCCCAGCATTTT.

This clonotype has ten or more counts. This chain uses TRBV7-3 with TRBJ2-7, with D possibly being TRBD1 or TRBD2 (5 bases each). The germline V gene encodes CDR1 SGHTA and CDR2 FQGTGA. The CDR3 length is 13 residues. V was shortened by 6 bases and J by 2 bases, with 11 bases between the two germline ends. CDR3 loop: CASSPQGPYEQYF. CDR3 sequence (DNA): TGTGCCAGCAGTCCTCAGGGACCCTACGAGCAGTACTTC.

At least ten counts were recorded for this clonotype. The V call is TRBV30, the J call TRBJ1-5, with D perhaps TRBD1 (5 bases). V lost 4 bases and J 7 bases, leaving 14 bases between the germline ends. The germline V gene encodes CDR1 GTSNPN and CDR2 SVGIG (reference sequence). The CDR3 is made up of 13 amino acids. The CDR3 region has the DNA TGTGCCTGGAACCCAGGGTGGCGGCAGCCCCAGCATTTT. This encodes CAWNPGWRQPQHF.

The CDR3 protein is CASSPRGEVIAGFEYEQFF. The CDR3 DNA sequence: TGTGCCAGCAGCCCACGAGGGGAAGTTATAGCGGGGTTTGAGTATGAGCAGTTCTTC. The chain links TRBV13 to TRBJ2-1; 8 nucleotides agree with TRBD2. Germline values: CDR1 PRHDT, CDR2 FYEKMQ (reference sequence). The CDR3 spans 19 residues. The J segment lost 8 bases and the V segment lost 5 bases, leaving 23 bases of the junction unmatched.

In this sample, this clonotype turned up many times. The CDR3 here is CASSSIQDRESYEQYF. CDR3 bases: TGTGCCAGCAGCTCGATCCAGGACAGGGAGTCCTACGAGCAGTACTTC. The rearrangement uses TRBV7-9 and TRBJ2-7, with 8 bases identical to TRBD1. The CDR3 covers 16 residues. V was clipped by 4 bases and J by 1 base; unmatched bases: 9. Germline V gives CDR1 SEHNR, CDR2 FQNEAQ (reference sequence).

The V call is TRBV27, the J call TRBJ1-6, with no clear D. The V and J ends lost 0 bases and 7 bases respectively, with 13 bases between them. Germline V gene lookup returns CDR1 MNHEY and CDR2 SMNVEV (reference sequence). CDR3 length equals 16 residues. The CDR3: CASSLSDLGRNSPLHF. CDR3 in DNA: TGTGCCAGCAGTTTATCAGACCTTGGACGGAATTCACCCCTCCACTTT.

This clonotype was seen repeatedly, ten times or more. The J gene is TRBJ2-3, the V gene TRBV11-2; D is possibly TRBD1 (5 bases). The germline CDR1 and CDR2 sequences are SGHAT and FQNNGV. The CDR3 totals 14 residues. The V end was cut by 0 bases, the J end by 6 bases, with 10 bases between. This CDR3 reads CASSLEGRVDTQYF. CDR3 in DNA: TGTGCCAGCAGCTTAGAGGGCAGGGTCGATACGCAGTATTTT.

Concerning this clonotype: This may be a read error: a much more frequent sequence differs by one nucleotide. The rearrangement uses TRBV7-2 and TRBJ2-3, with D perhaps matching TRBD1 (5 bases). V dropped 5 bases and J dropped 4 bases, with 10 bases sitting between them. CDR3 length: 13 amino acids. The germline CDR1 and CDR2 sequences are SGHTA and FQGNSA. CDR3 DNA: TGTGCCAGCAGCAACCAGGGTCCAGATACGCAGTATTTT. Translating it yields CASSNQGPDTQYF.

Ten or more counts support this clonotype. The chain is built from TRBV20-1 and TRBJ2-6; tentative D call: TRBD1 (6 bases). The length of the CDR3 is 15 residues. Germline CDR1 reads DFQATT; CDR2 reads SNEGSKA (reference sequence). V lost 3 bases and J lost 1, with 10 bases in between. As DNA, the CDR3 is TGCAGTGCTAGGGACAGAATGTCTGGGGCCAACGTCCTGACTTTC. Its translation is CSARDRMSGANVLTF.

This clonotype was recorded many times. This sequence joins TRBV28 and TRBJ2-7, with D uncertain. There are 12 residues in the CDR3. V was shortened by 5 bases and J by 3 bases, with 8 bases between the two germline ends. The germline V gene encodes CDR1 MDHEN and CDR2 SYDVKM. The CDR3 sequence is CASSPPVYEQYF. The CDR3, as DNA: TGTGCCAGCAGTCCTCCGGTCTACGAGCAGTACTTC.

This clonotype occurred many times. V and J are TRBV28 and TRBJ2-7; D might be TRBD1 (5 bases). CDR1 is MDHEN, CDR2 SYDVKM, per germline. This CDR3 spans 16 amino acids. Trimming took off 6 bases at V and 2 bases at J, with 20 bases between the two ends. CDR3 bases: TGTGCCAGCAGAAGTCACCCCTTGGGGCTTGCCTACGAGCAGTACTTC. Residues: CASRSHPLGLAYEQYF.